This TCR beta chain originates from a study of shared clonotypes between healthy human individuals. Study background: Researchers assigned three CD4 naive, three CD4 memory, two CD8 naive and one CD8 memory plate to each donor.

Trimming shortened V by 6 bases and J by 2 bases, and 19 bases separated the two germline ends. The germline V gene encodes CDR1 MDHEN and CDR2 SYDVKM. CDR3 length equals 16 residues. Sequenced by immunoSEQ multiplex PCR; TCRdb stores in-frame clones only, minus some. Here the sample spans around 690,000 clones, roughly 88% being singletons. This sequence was found in a man aged 18 to 29 in good health. Some clones in this sample may be carry-over from other donors' samples. The V gene is TRBV28, the J gene TRBJ2-5; D remains unclear. The sequenced sample consisted of memory CD8+ T cells from PBMCs. The subset was: CD45RO+ cells pooled with CCR7-negative TemRA cells. DNA of the CDR3: TGTGCCAGCAGCCAGGATGGCGAAGGACCTCAAGAGACCCAGTACTTC. This gives the protein CASSQDGEGPQETQYF.